The sequence of this T cell receptor beta chain was determined in a study of T cells in Graves' hyperthyroidism and ophthalmopathy. Disease duration under 2 months; hyperthyroidism patients were aged 18 to 65. The blood sample predates any ophthalmopathy symptoms, coming from first hyperthyroidism diagnosis. Fresh peripheral blood, around 11 ml of it, supplied the PBMCs. Germline V gene data show CDR1 as LNHDA and CDR2 as SQIVND (reference sequence). V shed 5 bases and J shed 1 base, with 11 bases lying between them. The CDR3 is 14 residues long. Study results and caveats: Blood held most thyroid clonotypes expanded above 0.001 frequency.

This clonotype showed up many times. Its antigen is not identified. Amplification targeted TCR beta CDR3 regions from RNA transcripts. HTBI primers were employed in a first-round RT-PCR of the TCR CDR3. Each CDR3 protein gets one entry after TCRdb re-called the multiplex PCR reads with MiXCR. Of under 350,000 distinct CDR3 sequences listed, 25% to 30% were seen once; the top ten hold roughly 24%. The sequence was collected from a man in his forties or fifties with Graves' hyperthyroidism that later progressed to Graves' ophthalmopathy. The V call is TRBV19, the J call TRBJ1-1, with no clear D. The specimen was blood. CDR3 residues: CASSPTRKNTEAFF. CDR3 in DNA: TGTGCCAGTAGTCCTACCAGAAAGAACACTGAAGCTTTCTTT. The complete variable domain, with remaining parts taken from reference TRBV19 and TRBJ1-1, reads DGGITQSPKYLFRKEGQNVTLSCEQNLNHDAMYWYRQDPGQGLRLIYYSQIVNDFQKGDIAEGYSVSREKKESFPLTVTSAQKNPTAFYLCASSPTRKNTEAFFGQGTRLTVV.